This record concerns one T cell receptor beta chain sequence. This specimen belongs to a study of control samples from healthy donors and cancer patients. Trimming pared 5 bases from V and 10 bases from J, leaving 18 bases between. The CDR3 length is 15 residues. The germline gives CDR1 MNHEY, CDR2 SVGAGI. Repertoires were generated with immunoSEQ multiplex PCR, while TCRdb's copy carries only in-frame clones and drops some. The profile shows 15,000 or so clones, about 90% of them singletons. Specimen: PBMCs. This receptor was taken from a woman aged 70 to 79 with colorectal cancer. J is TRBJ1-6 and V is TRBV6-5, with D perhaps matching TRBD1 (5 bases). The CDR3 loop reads CASSMGGAIGSPLHF. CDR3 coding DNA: TGTGCCAGCAGTATGGGCGGGGCGATCGGGTCACCCCTCCACTTT.